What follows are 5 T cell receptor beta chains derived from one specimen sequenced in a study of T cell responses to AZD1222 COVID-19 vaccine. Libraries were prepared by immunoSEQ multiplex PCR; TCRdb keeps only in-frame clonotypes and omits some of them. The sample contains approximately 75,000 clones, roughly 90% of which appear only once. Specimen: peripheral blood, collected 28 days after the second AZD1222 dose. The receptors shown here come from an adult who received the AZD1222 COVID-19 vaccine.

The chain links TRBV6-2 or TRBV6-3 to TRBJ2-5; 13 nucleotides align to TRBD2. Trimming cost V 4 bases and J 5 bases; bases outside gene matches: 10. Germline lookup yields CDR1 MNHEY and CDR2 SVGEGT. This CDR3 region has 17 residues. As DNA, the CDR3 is TGTGCCAGCAGTTCGGGACTAGCGGGGAGGACGGCGGAGACCCAGTACTTC. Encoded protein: CASSSGLAGRTAETQYF.

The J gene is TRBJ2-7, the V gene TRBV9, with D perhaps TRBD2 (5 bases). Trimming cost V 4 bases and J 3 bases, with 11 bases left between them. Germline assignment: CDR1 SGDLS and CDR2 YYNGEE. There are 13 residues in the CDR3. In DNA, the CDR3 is TGTGCCAGCAGCCCCCGGACTGGCTACGAGCAGTACTTC. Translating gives CASSPRTGYEQYF.

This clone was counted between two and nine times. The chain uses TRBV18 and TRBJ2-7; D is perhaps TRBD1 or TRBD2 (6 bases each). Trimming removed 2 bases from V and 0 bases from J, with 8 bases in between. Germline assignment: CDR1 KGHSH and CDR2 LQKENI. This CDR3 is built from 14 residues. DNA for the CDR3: TGTGCCAGCTCACCAGGGGGGCGCTCCTACGAGCAGTACTTC. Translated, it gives CASSPGGRSYEQYF.

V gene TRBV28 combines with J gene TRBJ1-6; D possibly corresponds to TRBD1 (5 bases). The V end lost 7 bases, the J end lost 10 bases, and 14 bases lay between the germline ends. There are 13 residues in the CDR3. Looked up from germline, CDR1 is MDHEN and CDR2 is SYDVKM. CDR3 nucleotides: TGTGCCAGCATTGTCAGGGTGGGCTCACCCCTCCACTTT. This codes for CASIVRVGSPLHF.

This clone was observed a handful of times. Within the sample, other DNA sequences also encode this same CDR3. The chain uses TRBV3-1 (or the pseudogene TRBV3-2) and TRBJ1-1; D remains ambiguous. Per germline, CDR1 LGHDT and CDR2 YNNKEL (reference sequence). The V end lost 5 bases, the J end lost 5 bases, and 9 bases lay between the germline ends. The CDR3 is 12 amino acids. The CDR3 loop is CASSSEGTEAFF. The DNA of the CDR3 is TGTGCCAGCAGCTCCGAGGGTACTGAAGCTTTCTTT.